This entry features one TCR beta chain sequence. Using immunoSEQ multiplex PCR, the repertoire was profiled, and TCRdb retains in-frame clones only, with some absent. This sample carries 290,000 or so clones, around nine tenths of them seen once, and the ten largest clones take over 1%. The sample is drawn from a study of blood T cell repertoires in COVID-19. The overall study: Acute and convalescent COVID-19 samples came from the United States, Italy and Spain.

The length of the CDR3 is 17 residues. The germline CDR1 and CDR2 sequences are SGDLS and YYNGEE. Trimming shortened V by 0 bases and J by 4 bases, and 17 bases separated the two germline ends. The source material was peripheral blood. The chain carries TRBV9 and TRBJ1-3; D might be TRBD1 (6 bases). The receptor was isolated from a man between 65 and 80 years old with acute or convalescent COVID-19. CDR3 protein: CASSVAPARGKGNTIYF. The CDR3 region has the DNA TGTGCCAGCAGCGTAGCCCCCGCCAGGGGTAAAGGAAACACCATATATTTT. Based on the CDR3 plus reference TRBV9 and TRBJ1-3, the full variable domain is DSGVTQTPKHLITATGQRVTLRCSPRSGDLSVYWYQQSLDQGLQFLIQYYNGEERAKGNILERFSAQQFPDLHSELNLSSLELGDSALYFCASSVAPARGKGNTIYFGEGSWLTVV.